This TCR beta chain was retrieved from a study of T cells in Graves' hyperthyroidism and ophthalmopathy. Study-wide context: The initial diagnosis was the point when peripheral blood was collected, ahead of any treatment. General study points: The model identified upcoming ophthalmopathy a median 6.5 months ahead of onset.

The table lists this clonotype with many counts. What it binds is unknown. The TCR beta CDR3 regions underwent amplification using RNA transcripts as the source. Initially, a first-round RT-PCR of the TCR CDR3 employed the HTBI primer set. TCRdb reanalysed the multiplex PCR reads using MiXCR and keeps one entry per CDR3 protein. The sample consists of about 480,000 distinct CDR3 sequences, over 13% of them appearing once. Stable Graves' hyperthyroidism denoted no ophthalmopathy progression over 18 months. Exclusions: uncontrolled infection, other autoimmune disease, pregnancy, lactation. Germline V gene sequence: CDR1 KGHSH, CDR2 LQKENI. Trimming pared 0 bases from V and 0 bases from J, leaving 17 bases between. The CDR3 has 18 amino acids.

This clonotype was sampled from a woman in her late teens or twenties with Graves' hyperthyroidism. The material sequenced was blood. This chain uses TRBV18 with TRBJ1-1, with D hard to call. The CDR3 sequence is CASSPPNRAGTMNTEAFF. CDR3 bases: TGTGCCAGCTCACCACCGAATCGTGCCGGAACGATGAACACTGAAGCTTTCTTT.